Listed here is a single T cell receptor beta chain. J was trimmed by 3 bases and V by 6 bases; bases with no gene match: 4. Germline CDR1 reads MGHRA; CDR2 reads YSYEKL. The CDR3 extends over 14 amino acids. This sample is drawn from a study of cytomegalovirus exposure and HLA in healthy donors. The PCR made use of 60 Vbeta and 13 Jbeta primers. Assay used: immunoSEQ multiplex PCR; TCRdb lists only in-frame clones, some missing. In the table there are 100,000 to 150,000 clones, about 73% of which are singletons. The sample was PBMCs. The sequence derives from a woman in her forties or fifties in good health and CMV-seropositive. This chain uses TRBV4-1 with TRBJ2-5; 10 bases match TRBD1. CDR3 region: CASRGQGSKETQYF. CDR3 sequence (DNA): TGCGCCAGCAGGGGACAGGGGTCAAAAGAGACCCAGTACTTC.